Listed below are T cell receptor beta chains from one sample, sequenced in a study of human T cells and chemical hapten exposure. TCRdb re-called the RACE reads with MiXCR, one entry per CDR3 protein. The table includes more than 250,000 distinct CDR3 sequences, around 7% detected once. Sequencing was performed on whole blood, taken in connection with sensitization to the hapten diphenylcyclopropenone (DPC). These receptors all stem from a man aged 18 to 35 with alopecia areata. Some clones in this sample may be carry-over from other donors' samples. Each CDR3 is given with its conserved first and last residue. Not every row has a clone size; where given, it reads once, few, many or a size class.

. TRBV6-5 CASRGARGQTEAFF
. TRBV7-8 CASSLVFRDRGYENTEAFF
few TRBV6-2/TRBV6-3 CASSYTAGHPSYEQYF
medium-sized TRBV4-3 CASSQDRRSNYGYTF
many TRBV10-3 CAISERGTSGGAPEQFF
. TRBV10-3 CAISESADTQYF
few TRBV12-3/TRBV12-4 CASSSPGRGNQPQHF
. TRBV7-2 CASSLAGPGTEAFF
few TRBV28 CASSALQGSFSYEQYF
. TRBV12-3/TRBV12-4 CASSGRTGGRTEAFF
many TRBV29-1 CSVRRSYEQYF
few TRBV3-1 CASSQQGESQPQHF
few TRBV6-2/TRBV6-3 CASGQYYNSPLHF
. TRBV9 CASSVASGTVTDTQYF
many TRBV5-5 CASSIDRVPEQYF
. TRBV19 CASSLSTGGLGYTF